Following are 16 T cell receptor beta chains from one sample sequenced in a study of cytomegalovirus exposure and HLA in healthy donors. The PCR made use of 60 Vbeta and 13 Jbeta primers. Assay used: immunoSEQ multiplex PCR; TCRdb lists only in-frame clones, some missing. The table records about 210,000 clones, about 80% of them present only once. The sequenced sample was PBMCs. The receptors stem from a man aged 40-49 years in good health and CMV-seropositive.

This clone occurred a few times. CDR3 sequence reads: CASSPPGGGEKLFF. The CDR3 bases are TGTGCCAGCAGCCCGCCCGGGGGGGGTGAAAAACTGTTTTTT. The chain employs TRBV5-4 and TRBJ1-4, with D possibly matching TRBD1 (5 bases). Germline V CDR1 and CDR2: SGHNT, YYREEE (reference sequence). Trimming stripped 4 bases from V and 7 bases from J, with 14 bases between. This CDR3 contains 14 residues.

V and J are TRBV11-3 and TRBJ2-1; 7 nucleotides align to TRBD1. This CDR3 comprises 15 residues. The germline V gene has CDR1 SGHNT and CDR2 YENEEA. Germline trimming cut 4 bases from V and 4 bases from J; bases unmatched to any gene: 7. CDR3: CASSSQGEKYNEQFF. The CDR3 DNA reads TGTGCCAGCAGCTCCCAGGGGGAAAAGTACAATGAGCAGTTCTTC. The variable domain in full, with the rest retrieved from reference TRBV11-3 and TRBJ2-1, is EAGVVQSPRYKIIEKKQPVAFWCNPISGHNTLYWYLQNLGQGPELLIRYENEEAVDDSQLPKDRFSAERLKGVDSTLKIQPAELGDSAVYLCASSSQGEKYNEQFFGPGTRLTVL.

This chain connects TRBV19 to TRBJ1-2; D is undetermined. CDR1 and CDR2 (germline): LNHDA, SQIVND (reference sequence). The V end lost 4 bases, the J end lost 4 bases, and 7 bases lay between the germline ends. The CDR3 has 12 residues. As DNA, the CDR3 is TGTGCCAGTAGTAGAGACATCTATGGCTACACCTTC. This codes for CASSRDIYGYTF.

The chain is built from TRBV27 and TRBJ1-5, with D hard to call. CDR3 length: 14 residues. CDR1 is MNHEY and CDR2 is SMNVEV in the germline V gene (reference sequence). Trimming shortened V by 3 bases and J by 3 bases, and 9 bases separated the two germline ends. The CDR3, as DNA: TGTGCCAGCAGTTTGGGCCAGAACAATCAGCCCCAGCATTTT. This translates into CASSLGQNNQPQHF.

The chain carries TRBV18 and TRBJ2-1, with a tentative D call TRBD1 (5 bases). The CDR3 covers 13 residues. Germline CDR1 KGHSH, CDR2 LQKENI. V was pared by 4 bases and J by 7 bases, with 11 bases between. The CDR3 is CASSLLPGNEQFF. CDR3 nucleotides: TGTGCCAGCTCACTTCTCCCAGGGAATGAGCAGTTCTTC. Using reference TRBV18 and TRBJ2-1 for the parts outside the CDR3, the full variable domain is NAGVMQNPRHLVRRRGQEARLRCSPMKGHSHVYWYRQLPEEGLKFMVYLQKENIIDESGMPKERFSAEFPKEGPSILRIQQVVRGDSAAYFCASSLLPGNEQFFGPGTRLTVL.

The DNA of the CDR3 is TGTGCCAGCAGTCCCGGCGTTCCGGGCTACAATGAGCAGTTCTTC. Its protein is CASSPGVPGYNEQFF. The chain employs TRBV6-5 and TRBJ2-1; the D is unclear. This CDR3 is 15 amino acids long. The germline V gene encodes CDR1 MNHEY and CDR2 SVGAGI. Trimming left V 5 bases short and J 3 bases short, with 14 bases between.

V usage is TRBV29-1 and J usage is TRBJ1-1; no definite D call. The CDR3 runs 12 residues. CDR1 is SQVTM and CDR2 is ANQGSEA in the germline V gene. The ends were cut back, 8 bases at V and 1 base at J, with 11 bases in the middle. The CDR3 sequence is CSTERQNTEAFF. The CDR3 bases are TGCAGCACTGAACGCCAGAACACTGAAGCTTTCTTT.

The CDR3: CASSLAPGTGGNGGYTF. The CDR3 DNA reads TGCGCCAGCAGCTTGGCCCCCGGGACAGGGGGGAATGGTGGCTACACCTTC. The V gene is TRBV5-1, the J gene TRBJ1-2, with 11 bases aligning to TRBD1. This CDR3 is built from 17 residues. The V gene's germline CDR1 is SGHRS and CDR2 YFSETQ. V shed 0 bases and J 7 bases; nucleotides not matched to a gene: 11.

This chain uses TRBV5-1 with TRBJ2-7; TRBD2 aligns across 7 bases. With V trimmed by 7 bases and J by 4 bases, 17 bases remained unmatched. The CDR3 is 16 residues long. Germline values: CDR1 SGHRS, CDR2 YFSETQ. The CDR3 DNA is TGCGCCAGCTCGGGTCTAGCGGAGCGAGGCATGTACGAGCAGTACTTC. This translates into CASSGLAERGMYEQYF.

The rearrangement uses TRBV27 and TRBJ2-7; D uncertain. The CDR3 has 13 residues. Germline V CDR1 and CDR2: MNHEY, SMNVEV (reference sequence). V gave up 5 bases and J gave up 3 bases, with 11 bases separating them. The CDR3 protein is CASSPAAFYEQYV. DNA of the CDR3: TGTGCCAGCAGTCCTGCGGCCTTCTACGAGCAGTACGTC.

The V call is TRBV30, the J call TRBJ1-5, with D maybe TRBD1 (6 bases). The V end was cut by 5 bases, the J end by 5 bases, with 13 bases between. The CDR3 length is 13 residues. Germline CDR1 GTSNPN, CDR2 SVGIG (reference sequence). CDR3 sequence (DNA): TGTGCCTGGCAGGGGCAGGGTGATCAGCCCCAGCATTTT. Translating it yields CAWQGQGDQPQHF.

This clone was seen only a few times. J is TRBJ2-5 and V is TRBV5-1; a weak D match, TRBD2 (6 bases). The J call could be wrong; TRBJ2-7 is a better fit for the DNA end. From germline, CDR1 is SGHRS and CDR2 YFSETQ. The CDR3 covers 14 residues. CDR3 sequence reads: CASSFGGTSYEQYF. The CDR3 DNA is TGCGCCAGCAGCTTTGGCGGGACCTCCTACGAGCAGTACTTC.

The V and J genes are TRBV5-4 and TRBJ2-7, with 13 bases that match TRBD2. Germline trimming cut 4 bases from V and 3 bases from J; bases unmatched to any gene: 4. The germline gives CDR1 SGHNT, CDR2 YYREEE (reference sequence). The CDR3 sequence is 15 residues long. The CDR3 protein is CASSQGLAGNYEQYV. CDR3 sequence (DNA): TGTGCCAGCAGCCAGGGACTAGCGGGGAACTACGAGCAGTACGTC.

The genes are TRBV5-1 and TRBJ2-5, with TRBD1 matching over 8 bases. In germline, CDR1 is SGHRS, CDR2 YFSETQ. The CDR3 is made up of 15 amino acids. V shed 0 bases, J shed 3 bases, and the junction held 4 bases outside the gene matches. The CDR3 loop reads CASSLGPGQEETQYF. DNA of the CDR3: TGCGCCAGCAGCTTGGGTCCGGGACAGGAAGAGACCCAGTACTTC.

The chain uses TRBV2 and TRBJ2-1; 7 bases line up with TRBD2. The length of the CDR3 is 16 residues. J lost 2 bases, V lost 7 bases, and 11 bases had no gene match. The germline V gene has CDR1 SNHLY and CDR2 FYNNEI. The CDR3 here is CASTRGVALTYNEQFF. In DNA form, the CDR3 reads TGTGCCAGCACCCGGGGGGTAGCGCTTACCTACAATGAGCAGTTCTTC.

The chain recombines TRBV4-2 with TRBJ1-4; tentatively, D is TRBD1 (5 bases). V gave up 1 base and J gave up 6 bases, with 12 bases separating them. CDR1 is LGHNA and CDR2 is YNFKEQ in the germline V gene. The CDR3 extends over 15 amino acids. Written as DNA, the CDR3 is TGTGCCAGCAGCCAAGTCGGCAGGGAGGATGAAAAACTGTTTTTT. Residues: CASSQVGREDEKLFF.